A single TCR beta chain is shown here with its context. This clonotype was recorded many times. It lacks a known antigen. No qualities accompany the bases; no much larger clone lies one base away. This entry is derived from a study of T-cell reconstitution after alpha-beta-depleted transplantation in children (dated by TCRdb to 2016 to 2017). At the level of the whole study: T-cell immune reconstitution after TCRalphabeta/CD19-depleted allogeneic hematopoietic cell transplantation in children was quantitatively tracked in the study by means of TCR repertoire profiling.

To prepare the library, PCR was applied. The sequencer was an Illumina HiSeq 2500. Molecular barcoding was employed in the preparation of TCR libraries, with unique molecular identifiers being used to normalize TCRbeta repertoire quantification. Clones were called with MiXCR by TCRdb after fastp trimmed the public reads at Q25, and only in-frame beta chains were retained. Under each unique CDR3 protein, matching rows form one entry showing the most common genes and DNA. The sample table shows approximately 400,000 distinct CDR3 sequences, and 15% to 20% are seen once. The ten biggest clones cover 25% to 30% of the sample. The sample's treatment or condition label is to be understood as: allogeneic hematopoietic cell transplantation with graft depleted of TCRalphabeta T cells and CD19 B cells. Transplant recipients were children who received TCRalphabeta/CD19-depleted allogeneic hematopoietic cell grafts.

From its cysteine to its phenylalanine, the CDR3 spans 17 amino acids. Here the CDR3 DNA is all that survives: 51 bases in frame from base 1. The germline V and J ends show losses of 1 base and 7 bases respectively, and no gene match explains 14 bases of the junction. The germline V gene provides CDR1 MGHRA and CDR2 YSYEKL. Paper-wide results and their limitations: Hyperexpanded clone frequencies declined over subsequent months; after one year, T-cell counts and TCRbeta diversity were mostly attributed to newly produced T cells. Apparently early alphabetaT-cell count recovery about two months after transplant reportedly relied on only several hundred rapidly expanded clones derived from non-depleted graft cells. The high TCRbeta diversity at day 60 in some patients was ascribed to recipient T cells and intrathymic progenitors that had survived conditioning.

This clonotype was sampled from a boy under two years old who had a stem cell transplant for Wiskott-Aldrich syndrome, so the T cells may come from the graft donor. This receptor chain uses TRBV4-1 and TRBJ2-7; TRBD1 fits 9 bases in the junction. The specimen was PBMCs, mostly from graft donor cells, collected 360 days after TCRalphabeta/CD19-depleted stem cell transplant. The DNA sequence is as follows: TGCGCCAGCAGCCAAGGGGGCCCGGGACAGGGTTTTGGGGAGCAGTACTTC. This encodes CASSQGGPGQGFGEQYF.